This TCR beta chain was sequenced in a study of monozygotic twins with inflammatory bowel disease. On this clonotype: What it recognizes is unknown.

In germline, CDR1 is SGHDT, CDR2 YYEEEE. The CDR3 has 14 amino acids. Study-level results: Lower TCRbeta diversity (inverse Simpson) was seen in IBD patients than in healthy co-twins. The authors could not tell different T cell subtypes apart.

Making cDNA involved eight separate reactions per sample. TCRdb reprocessed the 5' RACE reads and reports one entry per CDR3 protein, with no DNA. Here the sample table reports fewer than 550,000 distinct CDR3 sequences. This clonotype was obtained from a human donor with ulcerative colitis or Crohn's disease, or a healthy co-twin of an affected twin (not recorded which). Sequencing was performed on blood. The rearrangement uses TRBV5-6 and TRBJ2-7. The CDR3 spells CASSLDRTVHEQYF.